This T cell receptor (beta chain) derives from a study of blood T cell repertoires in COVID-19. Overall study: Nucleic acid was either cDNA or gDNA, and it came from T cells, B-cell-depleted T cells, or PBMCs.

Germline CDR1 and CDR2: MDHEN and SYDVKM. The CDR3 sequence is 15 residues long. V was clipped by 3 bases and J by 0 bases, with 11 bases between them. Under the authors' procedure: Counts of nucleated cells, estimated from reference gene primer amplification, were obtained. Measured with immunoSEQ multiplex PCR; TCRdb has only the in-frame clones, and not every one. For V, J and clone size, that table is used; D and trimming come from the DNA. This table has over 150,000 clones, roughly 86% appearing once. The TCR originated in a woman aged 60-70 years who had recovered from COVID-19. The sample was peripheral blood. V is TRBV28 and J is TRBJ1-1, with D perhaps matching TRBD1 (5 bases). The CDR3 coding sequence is TGTGCCAGCAGTTTTGAACAGGTTTTGAACACTGAAGCTTTCTTT. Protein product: CASSFEQVLNTEAFF.